The T cell receptor beta chain under discussion was sequenced for a study of glioma-infiltrating T cells after dendritic cell vaccination. In the study overall: Dendritic cell vaccine was injected intradermally three times, biweekly.

Clones were sequenced by immunoSEQ multiplex PCR, and TCRdb holds only the in-frame ones, with some missing. This table has 55,000 to 75,000 clones, about four fifths appearing once. The germline V gene encodes CDR1 LNHDA and CDR2 SQIVND (reference sequence). CDR3 length equals 14 residues. V was trimmed by 4 bases and J by 5 bases, leaving 12 bases between them. The rearrangement joins TRBV19 to TRBJ1-5; possible D gene TRBD1, 6 bases. The sequence came from a human donor with glioblastoma. The sequences come from blood, collected before dendritic cell vaccination. CDR3 in amino acids: CASSTRNRDQPQHF. CDR3 DNA sequence: TGTGCCAGTAGTACAAGAAACAGGGATCAGCCCCAGCATTTT.